The present TCR beta chain was sequenced within a study of T cells after yellow fever vaccination. 5'RACE template switching produced TCR cDNA carrying a universal primer site and UMIs. TCRdb ran MiXCR on the 5' RACE reads and lists one entry per CDR3 protein. The sample lists some 200,000 distinct CDR3 sequences, around 3.1% seen once, with 2.5% to 3.5% in the top ten. Study-level results: At about 97% for CD4 and around 91% for CD8, most primary-vaccination clones showed up again after the booster.

Looked up from germline, CDR1 is DFQATT and CDR2 is SNEGSKA (reference sequence). The CDR3 extends over 13 amino acids. Trimming stripped 5 bases from V and 3 bases from J, with 12 bases between. This clonotype was detected many times. What it recognizes is unknown. The specimen comprised CD4+ T cells sorted from PBMCs, sampled 10 days after the yellow fever booster vaccination. The V call is TRBV20-1, the J call TRBJ2-3; D is unclear. The TCR originated in a man younger than 35 who received the YFV17D yellow fever vaccine. The CDR3 spells CSAALLYTDTQYF. In nucleotides, the CDR3 is TGCAGTGCTGCCCTCCTTTATACAGATACGCAGTATTTT.